What follows are 17 T cell receptor beta chains derived from one specimen sequenced in a study of early T cells in non-severe SARS-CoV-2 infection. From the 5' RACE reads, TCRdb called clonotypes with MiXCR, one entry per CDR3 protein. Seen here are about 29,000 distinct CDR3 sequences, 5.4% observed once, and the top ten hold approximately 0.9%. Source material: whole blood. All receptors come from an adult who was a healthcare worker with PCR-confirmed SARS-CoV-2 infection or an uninfected control (not recorded which).

This clonotype was seen a few times. The chain carries TRBV24-1 and TRBJ2-2, with unresolved D. V was cut by 3 bases and J by 6 bases, with 13 bases left in between. In germline, CDR1 is KGHDR, CDR2 SFDVKD. The CDR3 spans 15 residues. As DNA, the CDR3 is TGTGCCACCAGTGATGCCACCTCCTTGGCCGGGGAGCTGTTTTTT. Protein: CATSDATSLAGELFF.

V gene TRBV5-1 combines with J gene TRBJ2-1, with D possibly being TRBD1 or TRBD2 (6 bases each). CDR1 and CDR2 (germline): SGHRS, YFSETQ. The CDR3 runs to 15 residues. Trimming took 1 base from V and 1 from J, leaving 9 bases between them. CDR3 region: CASSLTGTSYNEQFF. Written as DNA, the CDR3 is TGCGCCAGCAGCTTGACAGGGACTTCCTACAATGAGCAGTTCTTC.

This clonotype was detected ten times or more. V usage is TRBV28 and J usage is TRBJ2-3; no reliable D call. With 2 bases removed from V and 3 bases from J, the gap between germline ends came to 15 bases. CDR3 length: 16 amino acids. Germline CDR1 reads MDHEN; CDR2 reads SYDVKM. CDR3 amino acids: CASSLIMAEGTDTQYF. The DNA of the CDR3 is TGTGCCAGCAGTTTAATCATGGCGGAAGGGACAGATACGCAGTATTTT.

By proportion, this clonotype is medium-sized (0.01 to 0.1%). This chain joins TRBV27 and TRBJ2-3, with 11 bases matching TRBD1. The CDR3 is made up of 15 amino acids. The germline gives CDR1 MNHEY, CDR2 SMNVEV (reference sequence). Trimming at V came to 2 bases and at J to 4 bases, leaving 2 bases not matched to a gene. This CDR3 is CASSLRTGGADTQYF. The CDR3 DNA sequence: TGTGCCAGCAGTTTACGGACAGGGGGCGCAGATACGCAGTATTTT.

There are many counts of this clonotype. V is TRBV5-4 and J is TRBJ2-1, with 13 bases fitting TRBD2. CDR3 length: 18 residues. V dropped 1 base and J dropped 1; count of bases not matched to a gene: 5. Germline V gene data show CDR1 as SGHNT and CDR2 as YYREEE (reference sequence). DNA for the CDR3: TGTGCCAGCAGCTTGACTAGCGGGGGGGCTGCGTCCTACAATGAGCAGTTCTTC. Its protein product is CASSLTSGGAASYNEQFF.

This clonotype was seen a few times. This chain links TRBV7-8 with TRBJ2-7; D unclear. Between the trimmed V and J ends, which lost 5 bases and 3 bases, there was a span of 11 bases. Germline V gene data show CDR1 as SGHVS and CDR2 as FQNEAQ. The CDR3 sequence is 13 residues long. The CDR3, as DNA: TGTGCCAGCAGCCCGGACCCCGACTACGAGCAGTACTTC. Translation gives CASSPDPDYEQYF.

The chain carries TRBV20-1 and TRBJ2-2; 11 positions match TRBD1. V was pared by 5 bases and J by 6 bases, with 5 bases of the junction left unmatched. Germline loops: CDR1 DFQATT, CDR2 SNEGSKA (reference sequence). The CDR3 covers 14 residues. DNA of the CDR3: TGCAGTGCTTGGACAGGGGGCAGGTCCGGGGAGCTGTTTTTT. Its protein is CSAWTGGRSGELFF.

V usage is TRBV7-9 and J usage is TRBJ1-2; D gene ambiguous. This CDR3 spans 14 amino acids. Germline V gene lookup returns CDR1 SEHNR and CDR2 FQNEAQ (reference sequence). Trimming took 5 bases from V and 0 from J, leaving 10 bases between them. The CDR3 reads CASSEDFPNYGYTF. CDR3 sequence (DNA): TGTGCCAGCAGCGAAGACTTCCCTAACTATGGCTACACCTTC.

This chain links TRBV19 with TRBJ2-1, with TRBD1 matching 8 bases. Per the germline V gene, CDR1 is LNHDA and CDR2 is SQIVND (reference sequence). V shed 0 bases and J 7 bases; nucleotides not matched to a gene: 8. The CDR3 length is 16 residues. As DNA, the CDR3 is TGTGCCAGTAGTATAGATTCCAGGGGGCTGTGGAATGAGCAGTTCTTC. Amino acid sequence: CASSIDSRGLWNEQFF.

This clonotype is categorized as medium-sized. The chain joins TRBV20-1 to TRBJ1-3; D unresolved. Germline V gives CDR1 DFQATT, CDR2 SNEGSKA (reference sequence). Trimming took off 4 bases at V and 4 bases at J, with 20 bases between the two ends. CDR3 length: 16 residues. CDR3 DNA sequence: TGCAGTGCTACCAGCACGGGGAAGAGACGCGGAAACACCATATATTTT. It codes for CSATSTGKRRGNTIYF.

This clonotype was recorded at least ten times. V gene TRBV25-1 combines with J gene TRBJ2-1, with 11 positions matching TRBD1. The germline CDR1 and CDR2 sequences are MGHDK and SYGVNS. Unmatched junction bases numbered 11, after V lost 5 bases and J lost 8 bases. The CDR3 extends over 16 amino acids. As DNA, the CDR3 is TGTGCCAGCAGTACCCCCGGGACAGGGGGGTTATATGAGCAGTTCTTC. Translation gives CASSTPGTGGLYEQFF.

This clonotype turned up a few times. V gene TRBV13 combines with J gene TRBJ1-2; D call uncertain. In germline, CDR1 is PRHDT, CDR2 FYEKMQ (reference sequence). Deletions cut 4 bases from V and 6 bases from J, with 12 bases between. There are 13 residues in the CDR3. The CDR3 reads CASSYQAANGYTF. Here the CDR3 DNA reads TGTGCCAGCAGCTACCAGGCGGCAAATGGCTACACCTTC. Filled out from reference TRBV13 and TRBJ1-2, the complete variable domain reads AAGVIQSPRHLIKEKRETATLKCYPIPRHDTVYWYQQGPGQDPQFLISFYEKMQSDKGSIPDRFSAQQFSDYHSELNMSSLELGDSALYFCASSYQAANGYTFGSGTRLTVV.

This clonotype was observed many times. This chain connects TRBV20-1 to TRBJ1-6; D is ambiguous. V lost 3 bases and J 8 bases, leaving 11 bases between the germline ends. Germline CDR1 reads DFQATT; CDR2 reads SNEGSKA (reference sequence). CDR3 length: 13 amino acids. The CDR3 DNA reads TGCAGTGCTAGGAGGTTAAGGGATTCACCCCTCCACTTT. Translating it yields CSARRLRDSPLHF.

This clonotype was detected many times. The V and J genes are TRBV9 and TRBJ1-1; perhaps TRBD1 as D (6 bases). Trimming stripped 0 bases from V and 8 bases from J, with 14 bases between. Germline lookup yields CDR1 SGDLS and CDR2 YYNGEE. This CDR3 region has 14 residues. CDR3 coding DNA: TGTGCCAGCAGCGTAGACGTAGGGGGAAAGGAAGCTTTCTTT. Translated, it gives CASSVDVGGKEAFF.

This clonotype was seen a handful of times. J is TRBJ2-4 and V is TRBV7-9, with 8 bases lining up with TRBD1. Germline-derived CDR1 and CDR2 are SEHNR and FQNEAQ (reference sequence). After removal of 2 bases from V and 4 bases from J, the junction contained 4 bases not matched to a gene. CDR3 size: 15 residues. CDR3 protein: CASSLTQGAKNIQYF. The CDR3 bases are TGTGCCAGCAGCTTAACTCAGGGGGCTAAAAACATTCAGTACTTC.

This clonotype came up many times. The chain combines TRBV5-4 with TRBJ2-5; tentatively, D is TRBD1 (5 bases). Per the germline V gene, CDR1 is SGHNT and CDR2 is YYREEE (reference sequence). The CDR3 has 17 amino acids. The germline V and J ends were trimmed by 0 bases and 0 bases, with 15 bases remaining between them. The CDR3 spells CASSLGPLATDQETQYF. In DNA form, the CDR3 reads TGTGCCAGCAGCTTGGGCCCTCTCGCGACAGACCAAGAGACCCAGTACTTC. The full variable domain, with the rest looked up from reference TRBV5-4 and TRBJ2-5, is ETGVTQSPTHLIKTRGQQVTLRCSSQSGHNTVSWYQQALGQGPQFIFQYYREEENGRGNFPPRFSGLQFPNYSSELNVNALELDDSALYLCASSLGPLATDQETQYFGPGTRLLVL.

The V gene is TRBV9, the J gene TRBJ2-1, with 9 bases matching TRBD2. CDR3 size: 17 residues. With 0 bases clipped from V and 8 bases from J, the junction kept 12 bases outside the gene matches. Germline lookup yields CDR1 SGDLS and CDR2 YYNGEE. The CDR3 DNA follows: TGTGCCAGCAGCGTAGGCACTTCGGCGGGAGGGCCTGATGAGCAGTTCTTC. This gives the protein CASSVGTSAGGPDEQFF.